This TCR beta chain was obtained from a study of T cells in Graves' hyperthyroidism and ophthalmopathy. Across the study: Once the initial diagnosis was made, peripheral blood was obtained before any treatment. Findings and caveats of the study: Blood also held most thyroid clonotypes expanded beyond 0.001.

This CDR3 is built from 17 residues. Looked up from germline, CDR1 is SEHNR and CDR2 is FQNEAQ (reference sequence). V trimming: 0 bases; J trimming: 3 bases; junction bases outside the gene matches: 7. Amplified regions were TCR beta CDR3 sequences from RNA transcripts. HTBI primers were used for first-round RT-PCR of the TCR CDR3. TCRdb recomputed calls from the multiplex PCR reads with MiXCR, one row per CDR3 protein. In the table there are around 280,000 distinct CDR3 sequences, roughly 15% of which are singletons. As regards this clonotype: Its antigen is still unknown.

J is TRBJ2-3 and V is TRBV7-9, with 9 bases that match TRBD2. The specimen was blood. This sequence originates from a woman aged 40 to 50 with Graves' hyperthyroidism. CDR3 in amino acids: CASSLAVSGSWTDTQYF. The CDR3 DNA is TGTGCCAGCAGCTTAGCGGTTAGCGGGAGCTGGACAGATACGCAGTATTTT. The variable domain in full, with the rest retrieved from reference TRBV7-9 and TRBJ2-3, is DTGVSQNPRHKITKRGQNVTFRCDPISEHNRLYWYRQTLGQGPEFLTYFQNEAQLEKSRLLSDRFSAERPKGSFSTLEIQRTEQGDSAMYLCASSLAVSGSWTDTQYFGPGTRLTVL.